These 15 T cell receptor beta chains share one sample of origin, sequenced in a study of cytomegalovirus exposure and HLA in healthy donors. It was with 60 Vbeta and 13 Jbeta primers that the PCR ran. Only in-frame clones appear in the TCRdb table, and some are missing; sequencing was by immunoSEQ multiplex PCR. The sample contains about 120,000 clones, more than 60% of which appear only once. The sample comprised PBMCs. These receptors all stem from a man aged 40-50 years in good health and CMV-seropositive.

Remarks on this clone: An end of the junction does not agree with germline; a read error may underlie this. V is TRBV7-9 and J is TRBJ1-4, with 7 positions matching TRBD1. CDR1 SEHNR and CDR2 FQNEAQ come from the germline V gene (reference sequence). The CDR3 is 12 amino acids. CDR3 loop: CSSSVGTAKLFF. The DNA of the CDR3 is TGTTCCAGCAGTGTCGGGACAGCCAAACTGTTTTTT.

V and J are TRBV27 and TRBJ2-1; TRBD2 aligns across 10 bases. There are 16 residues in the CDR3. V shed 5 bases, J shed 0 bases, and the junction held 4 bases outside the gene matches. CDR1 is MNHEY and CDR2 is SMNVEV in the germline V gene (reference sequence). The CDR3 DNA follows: TGTGCCAGCAGTATAGCGGGGGGAAGCTCCTACAATGAGCAGTTCTTC. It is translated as CASSIAGGSSYNEQFF.

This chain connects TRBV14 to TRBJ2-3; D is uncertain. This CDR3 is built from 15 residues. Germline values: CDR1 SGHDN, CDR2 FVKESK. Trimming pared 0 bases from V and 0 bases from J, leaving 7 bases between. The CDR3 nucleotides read TGTGCCAGCAGCCAAGATTCGACTAGCACAGATACGCAGTATTTT. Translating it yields CASSQDSTSTDTQYF.

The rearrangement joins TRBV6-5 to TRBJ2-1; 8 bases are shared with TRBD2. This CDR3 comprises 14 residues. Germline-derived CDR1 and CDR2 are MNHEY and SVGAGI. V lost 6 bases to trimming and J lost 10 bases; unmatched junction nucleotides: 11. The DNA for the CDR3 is TGTGCCAGCAGCCTAATACGGGAGGGCCAAGAGCAGTTCTTC. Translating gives CASSLIREGQEQFF.

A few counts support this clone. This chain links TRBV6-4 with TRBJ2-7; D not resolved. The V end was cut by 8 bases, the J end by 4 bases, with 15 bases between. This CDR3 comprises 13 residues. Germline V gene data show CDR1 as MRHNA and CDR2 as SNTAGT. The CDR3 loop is CASAPASQYEQYF. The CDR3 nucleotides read TGTGCCAGCGCCCCAGCGTCCCAGTACGAGCAGTACTTC.

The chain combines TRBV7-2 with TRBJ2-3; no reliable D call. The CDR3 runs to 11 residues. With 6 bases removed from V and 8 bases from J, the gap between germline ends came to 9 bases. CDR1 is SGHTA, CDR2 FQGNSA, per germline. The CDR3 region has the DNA TGTGCCAGCAGTACTATTGGTACGCAGTATTTT. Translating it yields CASSTIGTQYF. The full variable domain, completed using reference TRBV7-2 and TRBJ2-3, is GAGVSQSPSNKVTEKGKDVELRCDPISGHTALYWYRQSLGQGLEFLIYFQGNSAPDKSGLPSDRFSAERTGGSVSTLTIQRTQQEDSAVYLCASSTIGTQYFGPGTRLTVL.

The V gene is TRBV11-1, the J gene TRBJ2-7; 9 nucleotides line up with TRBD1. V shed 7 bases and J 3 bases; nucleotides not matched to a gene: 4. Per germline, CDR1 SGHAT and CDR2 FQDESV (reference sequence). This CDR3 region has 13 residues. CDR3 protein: CASTMTGGYEQYF. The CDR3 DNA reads TGTGCCAGCACCATGACAGGGGGCTACGAGCAGTACTTC.

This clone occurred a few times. This chain's CDR3 is CAWSGGGHGGYTF. CDR3 DNA: TGTGCCTGGAGTGGTGGGGGACATGGTGGCTACACCTTC. The chain employs TRBV30 and TRBJ1-2; maybe TRBD1 (6 bases). CDR1 and CDR2 from the germline V gene are GTSNPN and SVGIG (reference sequence). The CDR3 length is 13 residues. With 1 base removed from V and 7 bases from J, the gap between germline ends came to 13 bases.

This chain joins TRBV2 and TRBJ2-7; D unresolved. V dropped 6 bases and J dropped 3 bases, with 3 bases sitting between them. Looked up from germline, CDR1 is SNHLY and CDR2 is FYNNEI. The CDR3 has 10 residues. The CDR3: CASSVYEQYF. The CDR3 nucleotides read TGTGCCAGCAGCGTCTACGAGCAGTACTTC.

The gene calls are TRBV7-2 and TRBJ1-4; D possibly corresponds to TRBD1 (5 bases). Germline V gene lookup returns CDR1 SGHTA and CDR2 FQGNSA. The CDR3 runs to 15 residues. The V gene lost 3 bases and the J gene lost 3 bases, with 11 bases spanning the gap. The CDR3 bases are TGTGCCAGCAGCTTCTTCCAAGGGGCTAATGAAAAACTGTTTTTT. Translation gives CASSFFQGANEKLFF.

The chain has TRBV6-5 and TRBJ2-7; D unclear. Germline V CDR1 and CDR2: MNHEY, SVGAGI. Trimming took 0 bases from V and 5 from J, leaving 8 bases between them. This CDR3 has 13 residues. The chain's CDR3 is CASSYSFSDEQYF. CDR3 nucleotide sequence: TGTGCCAGCAGTTACTCTTTCTCGGACGAGCAGTACTTC.

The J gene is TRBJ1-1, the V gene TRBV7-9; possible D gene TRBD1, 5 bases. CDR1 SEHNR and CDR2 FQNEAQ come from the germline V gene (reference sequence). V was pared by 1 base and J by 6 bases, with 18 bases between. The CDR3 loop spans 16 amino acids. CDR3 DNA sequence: TGTGCCAGCAGCTTAGAGCCATGGGACTATGTAGCTGAAGCTTTCTTT. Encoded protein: CASSLEPWDYVAEAFF.

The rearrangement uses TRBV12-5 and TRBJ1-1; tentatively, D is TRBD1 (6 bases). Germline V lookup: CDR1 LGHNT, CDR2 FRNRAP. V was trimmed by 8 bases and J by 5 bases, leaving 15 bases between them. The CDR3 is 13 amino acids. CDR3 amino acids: CASLDSPLTEAFF. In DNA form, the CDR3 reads TGTGCTAGTTTGGACAGCCCTCTTACTGAAGCTTTCTTT.

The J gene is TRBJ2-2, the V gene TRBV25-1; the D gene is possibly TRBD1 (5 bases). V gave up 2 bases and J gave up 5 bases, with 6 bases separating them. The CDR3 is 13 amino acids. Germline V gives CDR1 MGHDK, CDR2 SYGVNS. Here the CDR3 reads CASSEQGTGELFF. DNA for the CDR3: TGTGCCAGCAGTGAACAGGGAACCGGGGAGCTGTTTTTT.

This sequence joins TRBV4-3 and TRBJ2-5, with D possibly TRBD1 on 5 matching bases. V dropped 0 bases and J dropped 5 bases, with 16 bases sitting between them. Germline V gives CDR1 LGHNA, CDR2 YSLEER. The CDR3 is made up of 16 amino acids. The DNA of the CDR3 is TGCGCCAGCAGCCAAGACGCTGGCCAGGGTATGGAGACCCAGTACTTC. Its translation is CASSQDAGQGMETQYF.